This T cell receptor (beta chain) was identified in a study of T cell repertoires in cytomegalovirus infection. TCRdb used MiXCR to reprocess the reads, holding one entry per CDR3 protein. The sample includes approximately 730,000 distinct CDR3 sequences, about 27% of them seen just once. The V gene end was trimmed by 5 bases and the J gene end by 4 bases; junction bases not matched to a gene: 10. The CDR3 extends over 16 amino acids. Germline V gives CDR1 SGHAT, CDR2 FQNNGV. On this clonotype: Antigen: not known.

The sample here was cultured CD8+ T cells from PBMCs, taken from culture after CMV antigen stimulation. The TCR comes from a human donor in good health (CMV status not recorded). Some clones in this sample may be carry-over from other donors' samples. The rearrangement joins TRBV11-2 to TRBJ2-1; 8 nucleotides agree with TRBD1. The CDR3, as DNA: TGTGCCAGCAGCCATCCTGGACAGGGATGGTACAATGAGCAGTTCTTC. Its translation: CASSHPGQGWYNEQFF.